One and the same sample provided the 5 T cell receptor beta chains below, sequenced in a study of blood T cell repertoires in COVID-19 (dated by TCRdb to between 2020 and 2021). The library was built by means of the immunoSEQ multiplex PCR assay. This is the immuneACCESS table as TCRdb keeps it, with only in-frame sequences that have V and J called. A part of the clones is gone; compared with another copy, unresolved V genes explain less than half, and the rest is unexplained. For this sample there are over 130,000 clones; approximately 90% appear just once. The ten largest make up about 10% of the sample. Material for sequencing was peripheral blood. Receptors were obtained from a woman over 75 with acute or convalescent COVID-19.

This clone has a single count. This chain links TRBV28 with TRBJ1-1; D possibly corresponds to TRBD1 (5 bases). This CDR3 contains 17 residues. V lost 7 bases and J 1 base, leaving 22 bases between the germline ends. Germline V gene sequence: CDR1 MDHEN, CDR2 SYDVKM. The CDR3 nucleotides are TGTGCCAGCACCCCGGGTGGGGGGAGATTTTGGAACACTGAAGCTTTCTTT. Its protein is CASTPGGGRFWNTEAFF.

As regards this clone: The same CDR3 arises from other DNA sequences in this sample as well. The chain carries TRBV5-1 and TRBJ2-7; 9 bases are shared with TRBD1. This CDR3 has 15 residues. Trimming at V came to 0 bases and at J to 0 bases, leaving 1 base not matched to a gene. Germline CDR1 is SGHRS and CDR2 is YFSETQ. The CDR3 coding sequence is TGCGCCAGCAGCTTGGTGACAGGGGGCTCCTACGAGCAGTACTTC. Its protein product is CASSLVTGGSYEQYF.

This clone has just one count. This rearrangement joins TRBV3-1 (or the pseudogene TRBV3-2) to TRBJ2-6; D is uncertain. Trimming cost V 4 bases and J 0 bases, with 7 bases left between them. Per germline, CDR1 LGHDT and CDR2 YNNKEL (reference sequence). The CDR3 length is 15 residues. Here the CDR3 reads CASSPRYSGANVLTF. The CDR3 nucleotides read TGTGCCAGCAGCCCCCGGTACTCTGGGGCCAACGTCCTGACTTTC.

The chain has TRBV3-1 (or the pseudogene TRBV3-2) and TRBJ2-2; unclear D gene. Trimming took off 1 base at V and 7 bases at J, with 7 bases between the two ends. The CDR3 has 13 residues. CDR1 is LGHDT and CDR2 is YNNKEL in the germline V gene (reference sequence). The CDR3 nucleotides are TGTGCCAGCAGCCAAGCTCGGGTCGGGGAGCTGTTTTTT. Protein product: CASSQARVGELFF.

V usage is TRBV6-5 and J usage is TRBJ1-1, with 9 bases identical to TRBD1. The V segment lost 6 bases and the J segment 3 bases; nucleotides outside the gene matches: 8. Germline values: CDR1 MNHEY, CDR2 SVGAGI. The CDR3 covers 15 residues. The CDR3 DNA follows: TGTGCCAGCAGGGGACAGGGTGTGGGGGACACTGAAGCTTTCTTT. Residues: CASRGQGVGDTEAFF.